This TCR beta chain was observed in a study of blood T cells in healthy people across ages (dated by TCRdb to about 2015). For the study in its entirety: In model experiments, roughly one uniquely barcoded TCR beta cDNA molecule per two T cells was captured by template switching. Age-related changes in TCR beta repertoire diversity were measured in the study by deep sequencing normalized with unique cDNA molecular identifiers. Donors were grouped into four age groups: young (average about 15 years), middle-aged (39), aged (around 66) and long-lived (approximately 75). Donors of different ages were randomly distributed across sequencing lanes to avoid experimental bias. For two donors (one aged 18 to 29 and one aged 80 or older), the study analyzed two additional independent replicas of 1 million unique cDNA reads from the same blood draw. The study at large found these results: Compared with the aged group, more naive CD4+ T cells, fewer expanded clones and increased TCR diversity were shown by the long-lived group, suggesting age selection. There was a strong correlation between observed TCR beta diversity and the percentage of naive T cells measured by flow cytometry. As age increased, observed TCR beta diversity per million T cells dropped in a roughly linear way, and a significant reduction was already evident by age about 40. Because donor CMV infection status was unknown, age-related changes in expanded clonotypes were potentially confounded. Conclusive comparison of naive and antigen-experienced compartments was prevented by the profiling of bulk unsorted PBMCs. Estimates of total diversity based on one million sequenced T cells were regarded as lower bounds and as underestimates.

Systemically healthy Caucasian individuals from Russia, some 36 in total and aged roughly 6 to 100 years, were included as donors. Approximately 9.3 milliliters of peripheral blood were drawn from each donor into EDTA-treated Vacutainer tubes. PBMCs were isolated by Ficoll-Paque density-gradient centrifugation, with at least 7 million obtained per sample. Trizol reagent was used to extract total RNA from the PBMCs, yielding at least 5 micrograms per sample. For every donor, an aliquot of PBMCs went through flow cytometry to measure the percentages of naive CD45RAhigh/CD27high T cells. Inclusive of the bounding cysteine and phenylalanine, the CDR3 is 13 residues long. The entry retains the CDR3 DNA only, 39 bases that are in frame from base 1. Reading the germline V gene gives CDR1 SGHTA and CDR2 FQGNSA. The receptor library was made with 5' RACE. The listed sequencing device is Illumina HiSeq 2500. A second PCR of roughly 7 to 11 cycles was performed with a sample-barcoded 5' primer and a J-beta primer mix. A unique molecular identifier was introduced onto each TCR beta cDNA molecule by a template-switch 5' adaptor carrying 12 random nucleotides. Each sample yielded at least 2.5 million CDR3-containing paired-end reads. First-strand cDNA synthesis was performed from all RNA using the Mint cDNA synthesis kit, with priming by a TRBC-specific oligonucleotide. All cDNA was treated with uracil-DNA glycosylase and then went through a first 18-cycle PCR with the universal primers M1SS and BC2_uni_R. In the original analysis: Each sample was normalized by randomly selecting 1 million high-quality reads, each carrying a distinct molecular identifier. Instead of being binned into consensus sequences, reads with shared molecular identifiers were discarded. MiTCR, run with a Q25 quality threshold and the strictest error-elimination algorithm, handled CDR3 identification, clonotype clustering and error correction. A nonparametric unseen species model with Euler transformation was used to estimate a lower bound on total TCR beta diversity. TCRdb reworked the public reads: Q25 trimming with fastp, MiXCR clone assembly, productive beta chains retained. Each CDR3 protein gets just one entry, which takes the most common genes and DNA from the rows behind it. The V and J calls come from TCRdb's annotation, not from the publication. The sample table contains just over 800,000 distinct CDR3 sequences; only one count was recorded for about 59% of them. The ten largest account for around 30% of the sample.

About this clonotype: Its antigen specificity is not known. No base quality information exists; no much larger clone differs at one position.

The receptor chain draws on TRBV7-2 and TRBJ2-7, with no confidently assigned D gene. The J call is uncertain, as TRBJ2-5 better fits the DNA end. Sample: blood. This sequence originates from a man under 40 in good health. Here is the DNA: TGTGCCAGCAGCTTTTTGTGGCTAGAGACCCAGTACTTC. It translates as CASSFLWLETQYF.